This entry lists 13 T cell receptor beta chains sequenced from one sample in a study of blood T cell repertoires in COVID-19. The protocol was immunoSEQ multiplex PCR, while the TCRdb copy is restricted to in-frame clones and leaves out a portion. This sample has approximately 36,000 clones, with about 90% found just once. The sample comprised peripheral blood. These receptors were obtained from a man aged 60 to 69 with acute or convalescent COVID-19.

The chain is built from TRBV11-2 and TRBJ2-1, with TRBD2 matching 8 bases. Germline V gives CDR1 SGHAT, CDR2 FQNNGV. V dropped 0 bases and J dropped 6; count of bases not matched to a gene: 7. The CDR3 runs to 16 residues. In nucleotides, the CDR3 is TGTGCCAGCAGCTTAGATGAGACTAGCGTAAGCAATGAGCAGTTCTTC. Its protein product is CASSLDETSVSNEQFF. Combining the CDR3 with reference TRBV11-2 and TRBJ2-1 gives the whole variable domain EAGVAQSPRYKIIEKRQSVAFWCNPISGHATLYWYQQILGQGPKLLIQFQNNGVVDDSQLPKDRFSAERLKGVDSTLKIQPAKLEDSAVYLCASSLDETSVSNEQFFGPGTRLTVL.

The chain has TRBV5-1 and TRBJ1-2; 7 bases are shared with TRBD1. The CDR3 contains 16 residues. Per germline, CDR1 SGHRS and CDR2 YFSETQ. V gave up 4 bases and J gave up 3 bases; unmatched junction bases: 12. The CDR3 DNA sequence: TGCGCCAGCAGCCCCTTTGGGGACAGTTCATACTATGGCTACACCTTC. Translating gives CASSPFGDSSYYGYTF.

The rearrangement links TRBV4-1 to TRBJ1-5; no definite D call. V lost 4 bases, J lost 5 bases, and 18 bases lay in between. Germline V lookup: CDR1 MGHRA, CDR2 YSYEKL. The CDR3 is 16 amino acids. CDR3 loop: CASSLLMVAGDQPQHF. The CDR3 bases are TGCGCCAGCAGCCTACTAATGGTCGCCGGGGATCAGCCCCAGCATTTT.

The chain recombines TRBV12-3 or TRBV12-4 with TRBJ2-5; D is perhaps TRBD1 (6 bases). This CDR3 comprises 12 residues. Trimming took off 6 bases at V and 3 bases at J, with 8 bases between the two ends. CDR3 sequence reads: CASRNREETQYF. Here the CDR3 DNA reads TGTGCCAGCAGAAACAGGGAAGAGACCCAGTACTTC.

This chain links TRBV5-5 with TRBJ2-3; D is ambiguous. Per germline, CDR1 SGHKS and CDR2 YYEKEE (reference sequence). The CDR3 is 13 amino acids. Trimming cost V 0 bases and J 4 bases, with 6 bases left between them. The CDR3 nucleotides are TGTGCCAGCAGCTTGGGAGGCCCAGATACGCAGTATTTT. This encodes CASSLGGPDTQYF.

The J gene is TRBJ1-2, the V gene TRBV19; D is perhaps TRBD1 (6 bases). Germline CDR1 is LNHDA and CDR2 is SQIVND (reference sequence). V was cut by 6 bases and J by 4 bases, with 15 bases left in between. The CDR3 spans 14 residues. CDR3 sequence: CASRLDRTFYGYTF. The CDR3 DNA reads TGTGCCAGTAGACTCGACAGGACCTTCTATGGCTACACCTTC.

The chain has TRBV10-3 and TRBJ2-2, with TRBD1 matching 9 bases. Unmatched junction bases numbered 11, after V lost 11 bases and J lost 7 bases. The CDR3 is made up of 14 amino acids. Germline loops: CDR1 ENHRY, CDR2 SYGVKD. This chain's CDR3 is CAAGTGSRNGELFF. The CDR3 DNA sequence: TGTGCCGCCGGGACAGGGTCAAGGAACGGGGAGCTGTTTTTT.

The V and J genes are TRBV11-3 and TRBJ1-1; TRBD1 agrees at 7 bases. J was trimmed by 1 base and V by 5 bases; bases with no gene match: 10. CDR1 and CDR2 from the germline V gene are SGHNT and YENEEA. The CDR3 length is 16 residues. CDR3 DNA: TGTGCCAGCAGCGGTCGCGGGACAGCCCAGAACACTGAAGCTTTCTTT. Protein: CASSGRGTAQNTEAFF.

The chain couples TRBV5-4 to TRBJ1-6; 7 bases fit TRBD1. V lost 0 bases and J lost 10; bases outside the gene matches: 4. Germline V gives CDR1 SGHNT, CDR2 YYREEE (reference sequence). This CDR3 is 14 amino acids long. This CDR3 reads CASSLGQGDSPLHF. The CDR3 DNA reads as TGTGCCAGCAGCTTGGGACAGGGAGACTCACCCCTCCACTTT.

This chain links TRBV5-4 with TRBJ2-1; 7 positions agree with TRBD2. V lost 2 bases to trimming and J lost 1 base; unmatched junction nucleotides: 6. The CDR3 is 16 residues long. Looked up from germline, CDR1 is SGHNT and CDR2 is YYREEE (reference sequence). The CDR3 loop is CASSFGGLVSYNEQFF. CDR3 DNA sequence: TGTGCCAGCAGCTTTGGAGGACTAGTGTCCTACAATGAGCAGTTCTTC.

The rearrangement links TRBV5-4 to TRBJ2-2, with D possibly being TRBD1 (6 bases). Per germline, CDR1 SGHNT and CDR2 YYREEE (reference sequence). This CDR3 has 14 residues. V was clipped by 4 bases and J by 1 base, with 8 bases between them. CDR3 protein: CASSQTGNTGELFF. DNA of the CDR3: TGTGCCAGCAGCCAGACAGGGAACACCGGGGAGCTGTTTTTT.

The V gene is TRBV28, the J gene TRBJ1-2; TRBD1 is a possible D gene (5 bases). The CDR3 consists of 14 residues. Germline CDR1 and CDR2: MDHEN and SYDVKM. The V and J ends lost 5 bases and 4 bases respectively, with 14 bases between them. The CDR3 bases are TGTGCCAGCAGTCCCGTGGACACATCCTATGGCTACACCTTC. Protein: CASSPVDTSYGYTF.

This rearrangement joins TRBV5-5 to TRBJ2-5; TRBD2 agrees at 13 bases. The V gene's germline CDR1 is SGHKS and CDR2 YYEKEE (reference sequence). After removal of 4 bases from V and 6 bases from J, the junction contained 6 bases not matched to a gene. The CDR3 consists of 15 residues. The CDR3 loop is CASSPGTSGIKTQYF. CDR3 DNA sequence: TGTGCCAGCAGCCCCGGGACTAGCGGGATAAAGACCCAGTACTTC. The entire variable domain, with the rest obtained from reference TRBV5-5 and TRBJ2-5, is as follows: DAGVTQSPTHLIKTRGQQVTLRCSPISGHKSVSWYQQVLGQGPQFIFQYYEKEERGRGNFPDRFSARQFPNYSSELNVNALLLGDSALYLCASSPGTSGIKTQYFGPGTRLLVL.